The 14 T cell receptor beta chains listed next were all sequenced from one sample in a study of a mutant IDH1 vaccine in newly diagnosed glioma. Libraries were prepared by immunoSEQ multiplex PCR; TCRdb keeps only in-frame clonotypes and omits some of them. The table includes 45,000 to 60,000 clones, about 74% detected once. This sample's time point: baseline, week 1 (first vaccination visit). The treatment was: pre-vaccination baseline after standard-of-care therapy. The sample in question was PBMCs, obtained from a glioma patient treated with radiotherapy, temozolomide or both. The receptor source for this set is a woman between 40 and 55 years old with glioma.

This clone was picked up one time. The chain joins TRBV6-5 to TRBJ2-7; 8 bases fit TRBD2. There are 14 residues in the CDR3. Germline assignment: CDR1 MNHEY and CDR2 SVGAGI. V lost 5 bases and J lost 2; bases outside the gene matches: 5. Written as DNA, the CDR3 is TGTGCCAGCAGTAGCGGGGGCCGCCCCTACGAGCAGTACTTC. Its translation is CASSSGGRPYEQYF.

CDR3: CASSLRGLGTEAFF. Here the CDR3 DNA reads TGTGCCAGCAGCTTAAGGGGGCTTGGCACTGAAGCTTTCTTT. The chain links TRBV5-8 to TRBJ1-1, with 7 positions matching TRBD1. Germline V gene lookup returns CDR1 SGHTS and CDR2 YDEGEE. CDR3 size: 14 residues. Trimming at V came to 2 bases and at J to 4 bases, leaving 5 bases not matched to a gene.

CDR3 loop: CASSGEGQGDGYTF. The CDR3 bases are TGTGCCAGTAGTGGCGAGGGACAGGGGGATGGCTACACCTTC. The chain couples TRBV19 to TRBJ1-2; 11 bases fit TRBD1. CDR3 length equals 14 residues. With 5 bases clipped from V and 6 bases from J, the junction kept 5 bases outside the gene matches. Looked up from germline, CDR1 is LNHDA and CDR2 is SQIVND (reference sequence).

V gene TRBV4-3 combines with J gene TRBJ2-7; D possibly corresponds to TRBD2 (6 bases). The germline gives CDR1 LGHNA, CDR2 YSLEER. This CDR3 region has 17 residues. Deletions cut 0 bases from V and 0 bases from J, with 15 bases between. This chain's CDR3 is CASSQDEVAGSSYEQYF. CDR3 DNA: TGCGCCAGCAGCCAAGATGAGGTCGCGGGAAGCTCCTACGAGCAGTACTTC.

This clone has a handful of counts. The chain joins TRBV19 to TRBJ1-5; no clear D gene. Germline loops: CDR1 LNHDA, CDR2 SQIVND (reference sequence). V was clipped by 3 bases and J by 5 bases, with 11 bases between them. This CDR3 is built from 14 residues. This CDR3 is CASSIHRGDQPQHF. The DNA for the CDR3 is TGTGCCAGTAGTATTCACCGCGGGGATCAGCCCCAGCATTTT.

The J gene is TRBJ2-1, the V gene TRBV4-2, with D maybe TRBD2 (7 bases). Trimming stripped 1 base from V and 4 bases from J, with 14 bases between. Per germline, CDR1 LGHNA and CDR2 YNFKEQ. The CDR3 runs to 16 residues. The CDR3 reads CASSQVGGGPYNEQFF. CDR3 coding DNA: TGTGCCAGCAGCCAAGTTGGCGGGGGCCCATACAATGAGCAGTTCTTC.

The V and J genes are TRBV5-6 and TRBJ1-2; D remains unclear. V shed 1 base and J shed 3 bases, with 13 bases lying between them. Germline V lookup: CDR1 SGHDT, CDR2 YYEEEE. CDR3 length equals 15 residues. The CDR3 DNA is TGTGCCAGCAGCTTGATGTCTGGGAGGGACTATGGCTACACCTTC. This codes for CASSLMSGRDYGYTF. The entire variable domain, with the rest obtained from reference TRBV5-6 and TRBJ1-2, is as follows: DAGVTQSPTHLIKTRGQQVTLRCSPKSGHDTVSWYQQALGQGPQFIFQYYEEEERQRGNFPDRFSGHQFPNYSSELNVNALLLGDSALYLCASSLMSGRDYGYTFGSGTRLTVV.

The chain joins TRBV5-1 to TRBJ1-1, with D perhaps TRBD1 (6 bases). Germline V CDR1 and CDR2: SGHRS, YFSETQ. The V end lost 4 bases, the J end lost 0 bases, and 16 bases lay between the germline ends. The CDR3 consists of 16 residues. The CDR3 DNA reads as TGCGCCAGCAGCCATAGCAACACAGGGATGAACACTGAAGCTTTCTTT. Encoded protein: CASSHSNTGMNTEAFF.

This chain joins TRBV12-5 and TRBJ2-3; possible D gene TRBD2, 5 bases. The ends were cut back, 1 base at V and 6 bases at J, with 14 bases in the middle. The CDR3 covers 15 residues. Germline V gives CDR1 LGHNT, CDR2 FRNRAP. The CDR3 coding sequence is TGTGCTAGTGGTTTGGACCCTTACGGGGTGGATACGCAGTATTTT. Its translation: CASGLDPYGVDTQYF.

V is TRBV7-9 and J is TRBJ2-3; tentative D call: TRBD2 (5 bases). The CDR3 spans 14 residues. V was clipped by 1 base and J by 6 bases, with 11 bases between them. Germline V lookup: CDR1 SEHNR, CDR2 FQNEAQ (reference sequence). The CDR3 DNA reads TGTGCCAGCAGCTTAGAAGGGTCGGGGGATACGCAGTATTTT. Translating it yields CASSLEGSGDTQYF.

The DNA for the CDR3 is TGCGCCAGCAGCCAAGAAAGGCTGGGGACGAACACCGGGGAGCTGTTTTTT. It specifies CASSQERLGTNTGELFF. The V gene is TRBV4-3, the J gene TRBJ2-2; no definite D call. The CDR3 totals 17 residues. Per the germline V gene, CDR1 is LGHNA and CDR2 is YSLEER. The V end lost 0 bases, the J end lost 0 bases, and 11 bases lay between the germline ends.

The chain recombines TRBV15 with TRBJ2-4, with a tentative D call TRBD1 (6 bases). The length of the CDR3 is 15 residues. Trimming pared 5 bases from V and 8 bases from J, leaving 19 bases between. Per germline, CDR1 LNHNV and CDR2 YYDKDF (reference sequence). CDR3 in DNA: TGTGCCACCAGCGTACGGACAGCCCGGGGCGACATTCAGTACTTC. Translating it yields CATSVRTARGDIQYF.

The chain is built from TRBV5-6 and TRBJ1-2; 9 bases align to TRBD1. The CDR3 is 14 amino acids. The V gene end was trimmed by 2 bases and the J gene end by 8 bases; junction bases not matched to a gene: 7. CDR1 and CDR2 (germline): SGHDT, YYEEEE. The CDR3 here is CASSFQQGASGYTF. Here the CDR3 DNA reads TGTGCCAGCAGCTTCCAACAGGGGGCTAGCGGCTACACCTTC.

The chain employs TRBV6-6 and TRBJ1-1; D gene uncertain. V lost 1 base to trimming and J lost 3 bases, with 9 bases between them. In germline, CDR1 is MNHNY, CDR2 SVGAGI (reference sequence). The CDR3 spans 14 residues. The CDR3 bases are TGTGCCAGCAGTTACTTAGGTTCTGACACTGAAGCTTTCTTT. The encoded protein is CASSYLGSDTEAFF.